These T cell receptor beta chains were read from a single sample in a study of blood T cell repertoires in COVID-19. Some clones are missing from TCRdb's copy, which holds only in-frame ones; the method was immunoSEQ multiplex PCR. The profile covers 360,000 or so clones, with around 90% appearing a single time and 6.5% taken by the ten largest. The sample comprised peripheral blood. These receptors were obtained from a man younger than 35 with active or convalescent COVID-19. Both conserved end residues are part of each CDR3. Fields, in order: CDR3 protein, CDR3 DNA, J gene, clone size, D gene, V gene. D genes are given only for firm matches. Where a row states a size, it is once, few, many or the class of an expanded clone; other rows omit it.

CASSSDSPLHF	TGTGCCAGCAGTTCGGATTCACCCCTCCACTTT	TRBJ1-6	NA	NA	TRBV12-3/TRBV12-4
CASSRLETPDTQYF	TGTGCCAGTAGTAGGCTAGAAACCCCCGATACGCAGTATTTT	TRBJ2-3	NA	NA	TRBV19
CASSYRDKGFGYTF	TGTGCCAGCAGTTACCGGGACAAAGGGTTCGGCTACACCTTC	TRBJ1-2	once	NA	TRBV6-5
CASRRVGSYEQYF	TGTGCCAGTAGGCGGGTGGGGTCCTACGAGCAGTACTTC	TRBJ2-7	once	NA	TRBV19
CASSIRQGAQPQHF	TGTGCCAGTAGTATTCGACAGGGCGCTCAGCCCCAGCATTTT	TRBJ1-5	NA	TRBD1	TRBV19
CASKAAGVKDTQYF	TGTGCCAGTAAAGCCGCGGGAGTTAAAGATACGCAGTATTTT	TRBJ2-3	NA	TRBD2	TRBV19
CSVNTGLGQPQHF	TGCAGCGTAAATACAGGTCTTGGACAGCCCCAGCATTTT	TRBJ1-5	NA	NA	TRBV29-1
CASSGIQGNSPLHF	TGTGCCAGCAGCGGTATACAGGGGAACTCACCCCTCCACTTT	TRBJ1-6	NA	TRBD1	TRBV7-9
CASSSRQETYGYTF	TGTGCCAGCAGTTCCCGACAGGAGACTTATGGCTACACCTTC	TRBJ1-2	NA	NA	TRBV2
CATSGRGLETQYF	TGTGCCACCAGTGGCAGGGGGCTGGAGACCCAGTACTTC	TRBJ2-5	NA	TRBD1	TRBV24-1
CASSLWVLAGGRETQYF	TGTGCCAGCAGTTTATGGGTCCTAGCGGGGGGCCGAGAGACCCAGTACTTC	TRBJ2-5	NA	TRBD2	TRBV28
CASSARGTANYGYTF	TGTGCCAGCAGTGCACGAGGGACAGCTAACTATGGCTACACCTTC	TRBJ1-2	NA	TRBD1	TRBV6-2/TRBV6-3
CASSQQGWGTEAFF	TGTGCCAGCAGCCAACAGGGTTGGGGGACTGAAGCTTTCTTT	TRBJ1-1	few	NA	TRBV27
CASSETSTGGDYGYTF	TGTGCCAGTAGCGAAACTTCGACAGGGGGGGACTATGGCTACACCTTC	TRBJ1-2	medium-sized	TRBD1	TRBV19
CASSKGGLNYGYTF	TGTGCCAGTAGTAAGGGGGGGCTGAACTATGGCTACACCTTC	TRBJ1-2	NA	NA	TRBV19
CASCDRWGLGDQPQHF	TGTGCCAGCTGTGATAGATGGGGGCTTGGGGATCAGCCCCAGCATTTT	TRBJ1-5	many	NA	TRBV6-1
CASSLGTGVNADTQYF	TGTGCCAGCAGCTTGGGGACAGGGGTAAATGCAGATACGCAGTATTTT	TRBJ2-3	NA	TRBD1	TRBV5-4
CASSPDIGGWTYEQYF	TGTGCCAGCAGCCCCGATATCGGGGGATGGACCTACGAGCAGTACTTC	TRBJ2-7	few	NA	TRBV3-1/TRBV3-2
CASSHPGTGENQPQHF	TGCGCCAGCAGCCACCCCGGGACAGGGGAAAATCAGCCCCAGCATTTT	TRBJ1-5	NA	TRBD1	TRBV4-1
CASSTGGGRLFF	TGTGCCAGCAGCACCGGGGGGGGACGGCTGTTTTTT	TRBJ2-2	NA	TRBD2	TRBV11-2
CASSFGQGTEAFF	TGTGCCAGCAGCTTTGGACAGGGCACTGAAGCTTTCTTT	TRBJ1-1	NA	TRBD1	TRBV11-2
CASSPTGPDTQYF	TGTGCCAGTAGTCCGACAGGGCCAGATACGCAGTATTTT	TRBJ2-3	few	TRBD1	TRBV19
CASRGRGNTEAFF	TGTGCCAGCAGGGGCAGGGGGAACACTGAAGCTTTCTTT	TRBJ1-1	NA	NA	TRBV12-3/TRBV12-4
CASSLRALGDQRPDRESLRNTIYF	TGTGCCAGCAGTTTACGGGCATTGGGCGACCAACGCCCGGACAGGGAAAGTTTACGAAACACCATATATTTT	TRBJ1-3	NA	TRBD1	TRBV28
CASSPGGVSDEQYF	TGTGCCAGCAGCCCCGGGGGGGTTTCGGACGAGCAGTACTTC	TRBJ2-7	once	TRBD2	TRBV11-3
CASGNHRANYGYTF	TGTGCTAGTGGTAACCACAGAGCTAACTATGGCTACACCTTC	TRBJ1-2	NA	NA	TRBV12-5
CASSFDTLQGTDTQYF	TGTGCCAGCAGCTTTGATACCCTCCAGGGAACAGATACGCAGTATTTT	TRBJ2-3	few	NA	TRBV7-2
CATSSPGGNTGELFF	TGTGCCACCAGCAGTCCGGGAGGAAACACCGGGGAGCTGTTTTTT	TRBJ2-2	NA	TRBD2	TRBV15
CASSSLGVFAISYEQYF	TGTGCCAGCAGCTCCCTCGGGGTATTTGCTATCTCCTACGAGCAGTACTTC	TRBJ2-7	NA	NA	TRBV7-8
CAISRPGSNYGYTF	TGTGCCATCAGCCGGCCCGGGAGCAACTATGGCTACACCTTC	TRBJ1-2	NA	NA	TRBV10-3
CASSSIRGLEQYF	TGTGCCAGCAGTTCCATCAGGGGGCTCGAGCAGTACTTC	TRBJ2-7	medium-sized	TRBD1	TRBV7-2
CASSSGTGEQPQHF	TGTGCCAGCAGCTCCGGGACAGGGGAGCAGCCCCAGCATTTT	TRBJ1-5	NA	TRBD1	TRBV6-5
CASSQDIMGQGNEKLFF	TGCGCCAGCAGCCAAGATATAATGGGACAGGGGAATGAAAAACTGTTTTTT	TRBJ1-4	NA	TRBD1	TRBV4-3
CASSFLDNSYEQYF	TGTGCCAGCAGCTTCTTGGACAACTCCTACGAGCAGTACTTC	TRBJ2-7	NA	NA	TRBV7-9
CATSDGGQYGYGYTF	TGTGCCACCAGTGATGGAGGACAGTATGGCTATGGCTACACCTTC	TRBJ1-2	NA	NA	TRBV24-1
CASSILTGGSGANVLTF	TGTGCCAGTAGTATCCTGACAGGGGGCTCTGGGGCCAACGTCCTGACTTTC	TRBJ2-6	NA	TRBD1	TRBV19
CASSRRDRANQPQHF	TGTGCCAGCAGCCGCCGGGACAGGGCTAATCAGCCCCAGCATTTT	TRBJ1-5	NA	TRBD1	TRBV28
CASSQDRDRGAQPQHF	TGCGCCAGCAGCCAAGATCGGGACAGGGGGGCTCAGCCCCAGCATTTT	TRBJ1-5	NA	TRBD1	TRBV4-1
CASSIRQGSTEAFF	TGTGCCAGTAGTATTCGACAGGGGAGTACTGAAGCTTTCTTT	TRBJ1-1	once	TRBD1	TRBV19
CASSLGTGANSYEQYF	TGTGCCAGCAGCTTAGGGACAGGGGCTAACTCCTACGAGCAGTACTTC	TRBJ2-7	NA	TRBD1	TRBV7-9
CASSLGLAGESEQYF	TGTGCTAGCAGCTTGGGACTAGCGGGAGAATCCGAGCAGTACTTC	TRBJ2-7	NA	TRBD2	TRBV7-7
CASSFSGGLVEGYTF	TGTGCCAGCAGTTTCTCGGGGGGGTTAGTTGAAGGCTACACCTTC	TRBJ1-2	NA	NA	TRBV27
CASSLNSPQGTEGYTF	TGTGCCAGCAGCTTAAATTCCCCCCAAGGGACAGAAGGCTACACCTTC	TRBJ1-2	NA	TRBD1	TRBV7-9
CASGPGTAGTDTQYF	TGTGCTAGTGGTCCGGGGACAGCCGGCACAGATACGCAGTATTTT	TRBJ2-3	NA	TRBD1	TRBV12-5
CASSVGLAGADTQYF	TGTGCCAGCAGCGTGGGACTAGCGGGAGCAGATACGCAGTATTTT	TRBJ2-3	NA	TRBD2	TRBV5-4
CASSQARPNEKLFF	TGCGCCAGCAGCCAAGCGAGGCCTAATGAAAAACTGTTTTTT	TRBJ1-4	once	NA	TRBV4-1
CASKTSGVAKNIQYF	TGTGCCAGCAAAACTAGCGGGGTCGCCAAAAACATTCAGTACTTC	TRBJ2-4	NA	TRBD2	TRBV2
CASSPSKNTEAFF	TGTGCCAGCAGCCCGAGCAAGAACACTGAAGCTTTCTTT	TRBJ1-1	NA	NA	TRBV28
CASSEALDRPNTEAFF	TGTGCCAGCAGTGAAGCGTTAGACAGACCAAACACTGAAGCTTTCTTT	TRBJ1-1	NA	NA	TRBV6-1
CASSTQGASVDSPLHF	TGTGCCAGTAGTACACAGGGGGCGTCAGTAGATTCACCCCTCCACTTT	TRBJ1-6	NA	TRBD1	TRBV19
CASLEAGGEKLFF	TGTGCCAGCCTCGAAGCGGGAGGGGAAAAACTGTTTTTT	TRBJ1-4	NA	NA	TRBV28
CASSPRDTTYEQYF	TGTGCCAGCAGTCCTAGGGACACCACCTACGAGCAGTACTTC	TRBJ2-7	NA	NA	TRBV28
CASSSRQGVSETQYF	TGTGCCAGCAGCTCGAGACAGGGAGTATCAGAGACCCAGTACTTC	TRBJ2-5	NA	TRBD1	TRBV7-2
CASSEGLPSYYGYTF	TGTGCCAGCAGTGAAGGGTTGCCGAGCTACTATGGCTACACCTTC	TRBJ1-2	once	NA	TRBV2
CASSVDPPGSGANVLTF	TGTGCCAGCAGCGTAGATCCCCCGGGCTCTGGGGCCAACGTCCTGACTTTC	TRBJ2-6	NA	NA	TRBV9
CASSYQAQRERRELFF	TGTGCCAGCAGTTACCAGGCCCAGCGGGAGAGGCGGGAGCTGTTTTTT	TRBJ2-2	NA	TRBD2	TRBV6-2/TRBV6-3
CASSPTSGHYNEQFF	TGTGCCAGCTCACCGACTAGCGGCCACTACAATGAGCAGTTCTTC	TRBJ2-1	NA	TRBD2	TRBV18